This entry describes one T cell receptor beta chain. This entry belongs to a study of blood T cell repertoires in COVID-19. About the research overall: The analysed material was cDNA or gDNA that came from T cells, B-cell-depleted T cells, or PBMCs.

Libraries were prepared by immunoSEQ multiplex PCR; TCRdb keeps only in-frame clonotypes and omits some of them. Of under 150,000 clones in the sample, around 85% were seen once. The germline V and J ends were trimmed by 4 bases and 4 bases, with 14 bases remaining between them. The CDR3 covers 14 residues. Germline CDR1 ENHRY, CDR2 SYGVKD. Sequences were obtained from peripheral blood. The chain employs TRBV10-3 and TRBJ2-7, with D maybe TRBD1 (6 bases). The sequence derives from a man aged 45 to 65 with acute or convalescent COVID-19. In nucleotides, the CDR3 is TGTGCCATCAGTGGAGATACAGGGCAATACGAGCAGTACGTC. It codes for CAISGDTGQYEQYV.